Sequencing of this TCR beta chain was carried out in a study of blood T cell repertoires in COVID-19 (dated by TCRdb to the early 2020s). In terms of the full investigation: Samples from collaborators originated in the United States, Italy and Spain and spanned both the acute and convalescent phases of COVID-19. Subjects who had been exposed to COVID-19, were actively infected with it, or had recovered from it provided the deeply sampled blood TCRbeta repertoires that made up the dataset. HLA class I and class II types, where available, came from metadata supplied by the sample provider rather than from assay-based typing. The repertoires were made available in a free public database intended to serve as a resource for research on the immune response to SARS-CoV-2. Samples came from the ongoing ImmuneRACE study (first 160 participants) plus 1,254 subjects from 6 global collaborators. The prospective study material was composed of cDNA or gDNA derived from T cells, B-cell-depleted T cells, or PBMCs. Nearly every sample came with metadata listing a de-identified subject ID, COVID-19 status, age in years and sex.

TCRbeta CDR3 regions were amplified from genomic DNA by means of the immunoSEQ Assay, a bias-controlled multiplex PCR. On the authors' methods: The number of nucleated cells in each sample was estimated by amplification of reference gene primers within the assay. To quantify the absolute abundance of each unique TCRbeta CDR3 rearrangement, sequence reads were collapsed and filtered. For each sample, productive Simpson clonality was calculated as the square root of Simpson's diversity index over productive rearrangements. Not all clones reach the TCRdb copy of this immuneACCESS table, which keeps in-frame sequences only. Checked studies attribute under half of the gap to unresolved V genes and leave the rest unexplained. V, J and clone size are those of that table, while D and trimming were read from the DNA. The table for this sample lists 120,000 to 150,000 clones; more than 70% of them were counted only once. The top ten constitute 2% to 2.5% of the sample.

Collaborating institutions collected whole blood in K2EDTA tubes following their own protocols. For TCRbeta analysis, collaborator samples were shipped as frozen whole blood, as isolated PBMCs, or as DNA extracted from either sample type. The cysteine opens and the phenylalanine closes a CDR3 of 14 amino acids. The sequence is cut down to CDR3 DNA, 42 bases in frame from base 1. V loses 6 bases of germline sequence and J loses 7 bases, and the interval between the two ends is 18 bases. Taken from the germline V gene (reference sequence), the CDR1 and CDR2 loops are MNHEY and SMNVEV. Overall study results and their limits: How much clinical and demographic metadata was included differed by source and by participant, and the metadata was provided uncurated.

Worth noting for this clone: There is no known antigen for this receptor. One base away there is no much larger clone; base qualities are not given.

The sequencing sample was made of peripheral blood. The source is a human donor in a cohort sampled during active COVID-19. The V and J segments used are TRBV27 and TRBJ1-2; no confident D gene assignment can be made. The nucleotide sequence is TGTGCCAGCAGAATGGGCCTCGGTCACGGTGGCTACACCTTC. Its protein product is CASRMGLGHGGYTF.